Below, 7 T cell receptor beta chains from the same sample are listed, as sequenced in a study of cytomegalovirus exposure and HLA in healthy donors. 60 Vbeta and 13 Jbeta primers were used in PCR. Sequencing used immunoSEQ multiplex PCR; TCRdb keeps in-frame clones, though not all of them. This table holds some 200,000 clones, under 85% found once. Source material: PBMCs. The receptors come from a man aged 50-59 years in good health and CMV-seronegative.

CDR3: CASSTGASGISYEQYF. Here the CDR3 DNA reads TGTGCCAGCAGCACGGGGGCTAGCGGAATTTCCTACGAGCAGTACTTC. V and J are TRBV6-6 and TRBJ2-7; D might be TRBD2 (7 bases). Trimming left V 6 bases short and J 1 base short, with 19 bases between. Germline V CDR1 and CDR2: MNHNY, SVGAGI (reference sequence). The CDR3 runs 16 residues.

The chain combines TRBV5-1 with TRBJ2-7; 15 nucleotides match TRBD2. Germline V CDR1 and CDR2: SGHRS, YFSETQ. V was clipped by 4 bases and J by 0 bases; unmatched bases: 5. This CDR3 is built from 17 residues. CDR3 nucleotide sequence: TGCGCCAGCAGCCCGGGACTAGCGGGAGGTCGCTCCTACGAGCAGTACTTC. It codes for CASSPGLAGGRSYEQYF.

The chain combines TRBV10-3 with TRBJ2-5, with D possibly matching TRBD2 (5 bases). The CDR3 length is 12 residues. Germline values: CDR1 ENHRY, CDR2 SYGVKD. Trimming took 7 bases from V and 4 from J, leaving 10 bases between them. CDR3 nucleotides: TGTGCCATCAAGGGAGAATCAGAGACCCAGTACTTC. As protein: CAIKGESETQYF.

In this sample, this clone turned up a few times. The CDR3 loop is CASSQEPGNGNTEAFF. The DNA for the CDR3 is TGCGCCAGCAGCCAAGAACCAGGGAACGGGAACACTGAAGCTTTCTTT. This rearrangement joins TRBV4-1 to TRBJ1-1; a possible D gene is TRBD1 (5 bases). The CDR3 extends over 16 amino acids. V lost 0 bases and J 1 base, leaving 12 bases between the germline ends. CDR1 and CDR2 (germline): MGHRA, YSYEKL.

This clone was counted a single time. The rearrangement links TRBV28 to TRBJ1-3; 7 nucleotides agree with TRBD1. The V and J ends lost 7 bases and 3 bases, in that order; junction bases with no gene match: 9. Per the germline V gene, CDR1 is MDHEN and CDR2 is SYDVKM. CDR3 length: 15 residues. The CDR3 sequence is CASKTGSLGGNTIYF. DNA of the CDR3: TGTGCCAGCAAGACAGGGTCTCTGGGTGGAAACACCATATATTTT.

This rearrangement joins TRBV5-8 to TRBJ2-5; D call uncertain. Germline CDR1 reads SGHTS; CDR2 reads YDEGEE. CDR3 length equals 13 residues. V lost 4 bases and J 2 bases, leaving 9 bases between the germline ends. CDR3 in DNA: TGTGCCAGCAGCCTACAGAGACAAGAGACCCAGTACTTC. Its protein is CASSLQRQETQYF.

The genes are TRBV19 and TRBJ2-7, with 9 bases identical to TRBD1. The germline CDR1 and CDR2 sequences are LNHDA and SQIVND (reference sequence). This CDR3 has 15 amino acids. V lost 6 bases to trimming and J lost 4 bases; unmatched junction nucleotides: 10. The CDR3 sequence: CASRGTGSFVYEQYF. The CDR3 coding sequence is TGTGCCAGTAGAGGGACAGGGTCGTTTGTATACGAGCAGTACTTC. The full variable domain, in which reference TRBV19 and TRBJ2-7 provide the parts outside the CDR3, is DGGITQSPKYLFRKEGQNVTLSCEQNLNHDAMYWYRQDPGQGLRLIYYSQIVNDFQKGDIAEGYSVSREKKESFPLTVTSAQKNPTAFYLCASRGTGSFVYEQYFGPGTRLTVT.